What follows describes a single TCR beta chain. The antigen remains unidentified. The data originate from a study of cytomegalovirus exposure and HLA in healthy donors. Regarding the study as a whole: A later analysis reportedly found fewer N-insertions in an Asian-associated ancestry cluster than the roughly 700-donor mean. Later analysis suggested most CMV-associated TCR beta chains were HLA-restricted.

PCR involved 60 Vbeta and 13 Jbeta primers. Produced via immunoSEQ multiplex PCR; TCRdb's table is partial and in-frame only. The sample lists some 110,000 clones, more than 60% seen once, with approximately 8.5% in the top ten. CDR3 length: 14 residues. Trimming stripped 6 bases from V and 6 bases from J, with 14 bases between. Per the germline V gene, CDR1 is MDHEN and CDR2 is SYDVKM. Despite likely unrecorded immune exposures, the donors were nominally healthy at the time of sampling. This chain connects TRBV28 to TRBJ2-2; D is unclear. The specimen was PBMCs. The receptor's source is a woman aged 40 to 50 in good health and CMV-seropositive. This chain's CDR3 is CASRSAPRSGELFF. In DNA form, the CDR3 reads TGTGCCAGCAGGTCAGCCCCGCGGTCCGGGGAGCTGTTTTTT.